This T cell receptor beta chain was sequenced during a study of graft-versus-host responses after intestinal transplantation. The assay was immunoSEQ multiplex PCR, and TCRdb's table has in-frame clones only and misses some. The repertoire holds about 10,000 clones, approximately 90% seen once, with roughly 9.5% in the top ten. Study-wide results and limits: The marrow of recipients harbored GvH clones, and ileum or blood showed some of them first. Allografts of one patient group, those with graft-donor T cell macrochimerism, had high graft-versus-host to host-versus-graft clonal ratios.

With regard to this clone: As yet, its antigen is unknown.

Material: PBMCs, obtained approximately 240 days after intestinal transplant. This receptor was obtained from a human patient who received an intestinal transplant, so some T cells may come from the graft donor.

The chain's CDR3 is CASSMGRCSGNTIYF. The DNA of the CDR3 is TGTGCCAGCAGCATGGGCCGTTGCTCTGGAAACACCATATATTTT. This chain connects TRBV21-1 to TRBJ1-3; the table's D call, TRBD1, has no DNA check behind it. TRBV21-1 is assigned pseudogene status. CDR3 size: 15 residues.